This passage covers 32 T cell receptor beta chains from one sample sequenced in a study of T cells in tuberculosis. Assay: immunoSEQ multiplex PCR; the TCRdb copy retains only in-frame clones and omits some. Of about 35,000 clones listed, nearly 95% are singletons. Sequencing input: PBMCs. These receptors were collected from a donor between 5 and 29 years old with latent tuberculosis or without tuberculosis infection.

The gene calls are TRBV5-1 and TRBJ2-7, with D possibly matching TRBD1 (7 bases). Trimming took off 6 bases at V and 8 bases at J, with 30 bases between the two ends. CDR1 SGHRS and CDR2 YFSETQ come from the germline V gene. The CDR3 runs 17 residues. CDR3: CASTTAGITGEAFQQYF. In DNA form, the CDR3 reads TGCGCCAGCACAACAGCCGGAATTACAGGGGAGGCTTTTCAGCAGTACTTC.

The chain carries TRBV30 and TRBJ2-7, with TRBD1 matching over 10 bases. CDR3 size: 16 residues. From germline, CDR1 is GTSNPN and CDR2 SVGIG (reference sequence). V shed 1 base and J 3 bases; nucleotides not matched to a gene: 9. The CDR3 spells CAWSGPVRDRGYEQYF. CDR3 sequence (DNA): TGTGCCTGGAGTGGCCCCGTAAGGGACAGGGGCTACGAGCAGTACTTC.

This clone was picked up a small number of times. This chain links TRBV7-2 with TRBJ1-2; TRBD1 matches at 7 bases. The CDR3 has 14 residues. From germline, CDR1 is SGHTA and CDR2 FQGNSA. Trimming cost V 5 bases and J 4 bases; bases outside gene matches: 7. The CDR3 sequence is CASSPRQGSYGYTF. The CDR3 nucleotides are TGTGCCAGCAGCCCCCGACAGGGCAGCTATGGCTACACCTTC.

This chain joins TRBV6-6 and TRBJ2-7; D is uncertain. The ends were cut back, 7 bases at V and 2 bases at J, with 6 bases in the middle. CDR1 and CDR2 (germline): MNHNY, SVGAGI (reference sequence). The CDR3 has 11 amino acids. The CDR3 reads CASTGTYEQYF. The CDR3 nucleotides are TGTGCCAGCACCGGTACCTACGAGCAGTACTTC.

Here the CDR3 reads CSVVIRVSGPYGYTF. In nucleotides, the CDR3 is TGCAGCGTTGTCATCAGGGTCTCTGGGCCCTATGGCTACACCTTC. The rearrangement links TRBV29-1 to TRBJ1-2; the D gene is possibly TRBD1 (5 bases). Per the germline V gene, CDR1 is SQVTM and CDR2 is ANQGSEA. V was clipped by 4 bases and J by 4 bases, with 19 bases between them. CDR3 size: 15 residues.

The V and J genes are TRBV5-1 and TRBJ2-2, with 11 bases that match TRBD2. The CDR3 runs to 18 residues. CDR1 is SGHRS, CDR2 YFSETQ, per germline. V shed 2 bases and J 4 bases; nucleotides not matched to a gene: 10. The CDR3 loop reads CASSFNLAGGRSTGELFF. The CDR3 DNA follows: TGCGCCAGCAGCTTTAATTTAGCGGGGGGGCGAAGCACCGGGGAGCTGTTTTTT.

The rearrangement joins TRBV5-4 to TRBJ2-7; 9 nucleotides line up with TRBD1. J was trimmed by 3 bases and V by 3 bases; bases with no gene match: 4. The CDR3 has 14 residues. Germline CDR1 and CDR2: SGHNT and YYREEE (reference sequence). The CDR3 protein is CASSYRDRDYEQYF. DNA of the CDR3: TGTGCCAGCAGCTACCGGGACAGGGACTACGAGCAGTACTTC.

This clone came up once. V gene TRBV5-4 combines with J gene TRBJ1-1; tentative D call: TRBD1 (6 bases). This CDR3 is built from 14 residues. Germline-derived CDR1 and CDR2 are SGHNT and YYREEE (reference sequence). V lost 4 bases and J lost 2, with 12 bases in between. The CDR3 loop reads CASSEQGVNTEAFF. Written as DNA, the CDR3 is TGTGCCAGCAGCGAACAGGGTGTTAACACTGAAGCTTTCTTT.

CDR3 nucleotide sequence: TGCGCCAGTTCAGGGGACACTGCGAACACCGGGGAGCTGTTTTTT. Translating it yields CASSGDTANTGELFF. J is TRBJ2-2 and V is TRBV5-1, with D possibly TRBD1 on 6 matching bases. Germline values: CDR1 SGHRS, CDR2 YFSETQ. Trimming stripped 8 bases from V and 0 bases from J, with 14 bases between. CDR3 length: 15 residues.

The chain employs TRBV5-1 and TRBJ2-2; possibly TRBD2 for D (6 bases). Trimming stripped 2 bases from V and 6 bases from J, with 11 bases between. CDR1 and CDR2 from the germline V gene are SGHRS and YFSETQ. This CDR3 is built from 14 residues. In nucleotides, the CDR3 is TGCGCCAGCAGCTTTGGGACTTTCCCCGGGGAGCTGTTTTTT. Its protein product is CASSFGTFPGELFF.

The chain combines TRBV7-2 with TRBJ2-1, with TRBD1 matching 9 bases. Germline-derived CDR1 and CDR2 are SGHTA and FQGNSA. After removal of 1 base from V and 5 bases from J, the junction contained 6 bases not matched to a gene. This CDR3 spans 16 amino acids. The DNA of the CDR3 is TGTGCCAGCAGCTTAGGTCGGGGACAGGGTAACAATGAGCAGTTCTTC. As protein: CASSLGRGQGNNEQFF.

As DNA, the CDR3 is TGTGCCAGCAGCCCCGCGGGGGCCACTGAAGCTTTCTTT. Amino acid sequence: CASSPAGATEAFF. The rearrangement uses TRBV7-6 and TRBJ1-1; TRBD1 might be the D (6 bases). This CDR3 spans 13 amino acids. Germline V gene sequence: CDR1 SGHVS, CDR2 FNYEAQ. The V end lost 5 bases, the J end lost 4 bases, and 11 bases lay between the germline ends. Together with reference TRBV7-6 and TRBJ1-1, the CDR3 gives the full variable domain: GAGVSQSPRYKVTKRGQDVALRCDPISGHVSLYWYRQALGQGPEFLTYFNYEAQQDKSGLPNDRFSAERPEGSISTLTIQRTEQRDSAMYRCASSPAGATEAFFGQGTRLTVV.

The V and J genes are TRBV15 and TRBJ2-2; TRBD1 might be the D (5 bases). The CDR3 runs 15 residues. Germline CDR1 LNHNV, CDR2 YYDKDF (reference sequence). V shed 1 base and J shed 0 bases, with 6 bases lying between them. The CDR3 loop reads CATSRGTTNTGELFF. The CDR3 DNA reads as TGTGCCACCAGCAGAGGGACAACGAACACCGGGGAGCTGTTTTTT.

This chain uses TRBV13 with TRBJ1-3; D is ambiguous. CDR3 length: 19 amino acids. Germline lookup yields CDR1 PRHDT and CDR2 FYEKMQ (reference sequence). The V end lost 4 bases, the J end lost 0 bases, and 22 bases lay between the germline ends. The CDR3 DNA reads TGTGCCAGCAGCTCACCCCTAGGGAAGGTAGGACTCTCTGGAAACACCATATATTTT. Translation gives CASSSPLGKVGLSGNTIYF.

This chain connects TRBV5-1 to TRBJ2-3, with TRBD2 identical over 12 bases. CDR1 and CDR2 (germline): SGHRS, YFSETQ. J lost 2 bases, V lost 3 bases, and 10 bases had no gene match. CDR3 size: 18 residues. The CDR3 nucleotides read TGCGCCAGCAGCTCGATACTGACTAGCGGGGGAGTCACAGATACGCAGTATTTT. The encoded protein is CASSSILTSGGVTDTQYF.

This chain links TRBV30 with TRBJ2-1; TRBD2 matches 8 bases. With V trimmed by 5 bases and J by 4 bases, 10 bases remained unmatched. Germline V gene data show CDR1 as GTSNPN and CDR2 as SVGIG (reference sequence). The CDR3 extends over 15 amino acids. The CDR3 nucleotides are TGTGCCTGGGCCCTCCTGGGCGGGGGGTACAATGAGCAGTTCTTC. It specifies CAWALLGGGYNEQFF.

The V call is TRBV13, the J call TRBJ2-1, with TRBD1 matching 10 bases. J gave up 3 bases and V 5 bases, and 10 bases lay outside the gene matches. The CDR3 is 17 amino acids. Germline V gene sequence: CDR1 PRHDT, CDR2 FYEKMQ (reference sequence). CDR3 coding DNA: TGTGCCAGCAGCACCCGACAGGGGGCGTTCCACTACAATGAGCAGTTCTTC. This translates into CASSTRQGAFHYNEQFF.

V gene TRBV4-2 combines with J gene TRBJ2-1, with 9 bases matching TRBD2. CDR1 is LGHNA and CDR2 is YNFKEQ in the germline V gene. The CDR3 length is 14 residues. Unmatched junction bases numbered 9, after V lost 3 bases and J lost 12 bases. The CDR3 reads CASSQGLASIWQFF. The CDR3 DNA sequence: TGTGCCAGCAGCCAGGGACTAGCTTCGATCTGGCAGTTCTTC.

The chain couples TRBV6-5 to TRBJ1-2, with TRBD1 as a possible D gene (6 bases). This CDR3 has 15 residues. V dropped 5 bases and J dropped 6 bases, with 19 bases sitting between them. The germline gives CDR1 MNHEY, CDR2 SVGAGI. The CDR3 here is CASSKTLTGKHGYTF. CDR3 bases: TGTGCCAGCAGTAAAACCCTAACAGGGAAACATGGCTACACCTTC.

V is TRBV19 and J is TRBJ2-3, with TRBD1 matching 9 bases. J lost 2 bases, V lost 5 bases, and 8 bases had no gene match. The CDR3 contains 16 residues. From germline, CDR1 is LNHDA and CDR2 SQIVND (reference sequence). For the CDR3, the DNA is TGTGCCAGTAGTCCGGGACAGGGAATTTTCACAGATACGCAGTATTTT. Translation gives CASSPGQGIFTDTQYF.

This chain connects TRBV9 to TRBJ2-3; 10 bases line up with TRBD1. This CDR3 is built from 14 residues. Germline V gene lookup returns CDR1 SGDLS and CDR2 YYNGEE. The J segment lost 5 bases and the V segment lost 3 bases, leaving 3 bases of the junction unmatched. CDR3 protein: CASSDRDRGDTQYF. The CDR3 DNA reads as TGTGCCAGCAGCGACCGGGACAGGGGAGATACGCAGTATTTT.

The chain recombines TRBV9 with TRBJ2-1, with a tentative D call TRBD1 (6 bases). CDR1 SGDLS and CDR2 YYNGEE come from the germline V gene. The CDR3 length is 15 residues. Between the trimmed V and J ends, which lost 0 bases and 8 bases, there was a span of 15 bases. CDR3 region: CASSVGQVMFYEQFF. The CDR3 coding sequence is TGTGCCAGCAGCGTAGGACAGGTAATGTTTTATGAGCAGTTCTTC.

The chain carries TRBV9 and TRBJ2-7, with 7 positions matching TRBD2. This CDR3 is 14 amino acids long. The J segment lost 4 bases and the V segment lost 0 bases, leaving 4 bases of the junction unmatched. Looked up from germline, CDR1 is SGDLS and CDR2 is YYNGEE. In DNA form, the CDR3 reads TGTGCCAGCAGCGTAGGGCAGGGACTATACGAGCAGTACTTC. It codes for CASSVGQGLYEQYF.

V gene TRBV6-5 combines with J gene TRBJ1-2, with D perhaps TRBD1 (5 bases). There are 13 residues in the CDR3. Trimming removed 6 bases at V and 1 base at J, with 9 bases between. The germline V gene encodes CDR1 MNHEY and CDR2 SVGAGI. The CDR3 DNA reads as TGTGCCAGCAGGAGACAGTTTAACTATGGCTACACCTTC. Encoded protein: CASRRQFNYGYTF.

This clone was counted only a few times. The genes are TRBV5-3 and TRBJ1-3, with D unclear. TRBV5-3 is annotated as an ORF whose role is uncertain. V was trimmed by 6 bases and J by 4 bases, leaving 20 bases between them. This CDR3 is built from 16 residues. The CDR3 coding sequence is TGTGCCAGAACCCCGGTTCGGCGGAGGTTCGGAAACACCATATATTTT. Translation: CARTPVRRRFGNTIYF.

V gene TRBV30 combines with J gene TRBJ2-3; weak D call: TRBD1 (5 bases). Per germline, CDR1 GTSNPN and CDR2 SVGIG (reference sequence). Trimming took 4 bases from V and 0 from J, leaving 17 bases between them. This CDR3 comprises 16 residues. In DNA form, the CDR3 reads TGTGCCTGGATCTCAGGGCAACGCATAAGCACAGATACGCAGTATTTT. Amino acids: CAWISGQRISTDTQYF.

This clone was found once. The rearrangement links TRBV5-1 to TRBJ1-1, with TRBD1 matching over 9 bases. The CDR3 is made up of 14 amino acids. CDR1 is SGHRS, CDR2 YFSETQ, per germline. The J segment lost 7 bases and the V segment lost 4 bases, leaving 8 bases of the junction unmatched. CDR3 coding DNA: TGCGCCAGCAGCCTACAGGGGGCTATGGTTGAAGCTTTCTTT. Translation gives CASSLQGAMVEAFF.

J is TRBJ2-3 and V is TRBV7-3; 14 positions match TRBD2. There are 15 residues in the CDR3. Germline V gene sequence: CDR1 SGHTA, CDR2 FQGTGA. V lost 5 bases and J lost 5; bases outside the gene matches: 3. The CDR3: CASSPGLAGEDTQYF. CDR3 sequence (DNA): TGTGCCAGCAGCCCGGGACTAGCGGGGGAAGATACGCAGTATTTT.

The rearrangement uses TRBV9 and TRBJ1-6, with 7 bases identical to TRBD1. CDR1 and CDR2 from the germline V gene are SGDLS and YYNGEE. CDR3 length: 15 amino acids. Unmatched junction bases numbered 8, after V lost 4 bases and J lost 7 bases. CDR3 region: CASSPWDRRNSPLHF. The CDR3 DNA reads as TGTGCCAGCAGCCCATGGGACAGAAGAAATTCACCCCTCCACTTT.

This clone showed up just once. The chain links TRBV9 to TRBJ1-2; perhaps TRBD1 as D (6 bases). The CDR3 has 14 residues. Germline-derived CDR1 and CDR2 are SGDLS and YYNGEE. The ends were cut back, 0 bases at V and 5 bases at J, with 11 bases in the middle. Here the CDR3 DNA reads TGTGCCAGCAGCGTAGGAGCCAGGGGATATGGCTACACCTTC. Translating it yields CASSVGARGYGYTF.

This rearrangement joins TRBV9 to TRBJ2-2; 10 bases match TRBD2. Germline lookup yields CDR1 SGDLS and CDR2 YYNGEE. The CDR3 runs 15 residues. After removal of 1 base from V and 6 bases from J, the junction contained 3 bases not matched to a gene. This CDR3 is CASSVRAGGPGELFF. The CDR3 DNA sequence: TGTGCCAGCAGCGTAAGAGCGGGGGGGCCCGGGGAGCTGTTTTTT.

The chain recombines TRBV6-4 with TRBJ1-2; no clear D gene. Trimming left V 4 bases short and J 5 bases short, with 14 bases between. The CDR3 is 14 amino acids. Germline V gives CDR1 MRHNA, CDR2 SNTAGT. CDR3 loop: CASSVEGDSYGYTF. As DNA, the CDR3 is TGTGCCAGCAGTGTAGAAGGAGACTCGTATGGCTACACCTTC.